This T cell receptor beta chain was recorded in a study of vaccination effects on CD4 cells after COVID-19. Overall study: The vaccine given was either BNT162b2 or mRNA-1273, in two doses.

Before sequencing took place, the ViraFEST assay used viral peptide pools to expand antigen-specific CD4+ T cells. Once cultured for more than nine days, the cells underwent separation to obtain CD4+ T cells. Nobody among the vaccine recipients had prior SARS-CoV-2 infection (nucleocapsid antibodies were negative). Cultures of about 2 million PBMC per well contained about 10 IU/ml IL-2 plus 10 ug/ml peptides. A note on this clone: What it binds is unknown.

TCRdb's copy holds only in-frame clones and misses some; the assay was immunoSEQ multiplex PCR. The sample comprises 65,000 to 90,000 clones, around 79% of which are singletons, and roughly a tenth rests with the top ten. Findings and caveats of the study: In the late period after vaccination, infection- and vaccine-induced clones contracted markedly. Healthy vaccinees' vaccine-induced clones included only 1 of 255 cross-reacting with common cold coronaviruses.

Germline V gene data show CDR1 as SGHRS and CDR2 as YFSETQ. V lost 4 bases and J lost 4, with 11 bases in between. This CDR3 spans 13 amino acids. This specimen was CD4+ T cells from PBMCs cultured with SARS-CoV-2 spike peptides, taken before COVID-19 vaccination. J is TRBJ1-2 and V is TRBV5-1; the D is unclear. This TCR was recovered from a human donor who received a COVID-19 vaccine. CDR3 nucleotides: TGCGCCAGCAGCCCCATGCCGGCCTATGGCTACACCTTC. Encoded protein: CASSPMPAYGYTF.